A selection of T cell receptor beta chains follows, all from one sample in a study of TIL therapy for anti-PD-1-resistant metastatic lung cancer. Profiled with immunoSEQ multiplex PCR; TCRdb holds only in-frame clones, not every one. The repertoire consists of more than 55,000 clones, with around four fifths occurring once and the leading ten covering roughly 3%. The source material was blood, sampled at baseline. All receptors come from a person aged 25-85 years with non-small cell lung cancer. CDR3s include the opening cysteine and the closing phenylalanine or tryptophan. D genes are given only for firm matches. Size tells how often a clone was seen (once, few, many) or the class of an expanded clone, and some rows leave it out.

v_call	d_call	clone_size	j_call	cdr3_aa	cdr3_nt
TRBV7-9	.	few	TRBJ1-1	CASSLAGRENTEAFF	TGTGCCAGCAGCTTAGCTGGCAGGGAGAACACTGAAGCTTTCTTT
TRBV25-1	TRBD1	few	TRBJ1-5	CASSLTGSNQPQHF	TGTGCCAGCAGTCTGACAGGGTCAAATCAGCCCCAGCATTTT
TRBV20-1	.	.	TRBJ1-1	CSAIDRPMNTEAFF	TGCAGTGCTATTGACAGGCCAATGAACACTGAAGCTTTCTTT
TRBV18	.	.	TRBJ1-2	CASSPVSKEKGYTF	TGTGCCAGCTCACCAGTCAGCAAAGAAAAGGGCTACACCTTC
TRBV28	TRBD1	.	TRBJ2-7	CASSPPGQGVYEQYF	TGTGCCAGCAGTCCACCGGGACAGGGGGTCTACGAGCAGTACTTC
TRBV18	TRBD1	few	TRBJ1-1	CASSPVQTGGAFLTEAFF	TGTGCCAGCTCACCAGTACAGACAGGGGGCGCGTTTCTCACTGAAGCTTTCTTT
TRBV7-3	.	.	TRBJ1-6	CASSLWGQNSPLHF	TGTGCCAGCAGCTTATGGGGACAAAATTCACCCCTCCACTTT
TRBV19	TRBD2	few	TRBJ2-3	CASSIGTSDRDTQYF	TGTGCCAGTAGTATCGGAACTAGCGACCGAGATACGCAGTATTTT
TRBV7-2	.	.	TRBJ1-2	CASSLVTGTYGYTF	TGTGCCAGCAGCTTAGTGACGGGGACCTATGGCTACACCTTC
TRBV20-1	.	.	TRBJ1-6	CSALWRSPLHF	TGCAGTGCCCTTTGGCGATCACCCCTCCACTTT
TRBV11-2	.	.	TRBJ1-5	CASSLPNQPQHF	TGTGCCAGCAGCTTACCCAATCAGCCCCAGCATTTT
TRBV3-1/TRBV3-2	.	.	TRBJ1-1	CASSSRQKGTEAFF	TGTGCCAGCAGCTCCCGACAAAAAGGCACTGAAGCTTTCTTT
TRBV19	TRBD2	.	TRBJ2-1	CASSDTGTSGAYNEQFF	TGTGCCAGTAGTGACACCGGGACTAGCGGGGCCTACAATGAGCAGTTCTTC
TRBV25-1	.	.	TRBJ1-3	CASSELVKGSGNTIYF	TGTGCCAGCAGTGAATTGGTAAAAGGCTCTGGAAACACCATATATTTT